One sample yielded the 25 T cell receptor beta chains listed below, sequenced in a study of blood T cell repertoires in COVID-19. The assay was immunoSEQ multiplex PCR, and TCRdb's table has in-frame clones only and misses some. Here the sample spans 81,000 or so clones, approximately 78% being singletons. Specimen: peripheral blood. The receptors stem from a human donor in a cohort sampled during active COVID-19.

The gene calls are TRBV7-2 and TRBJ2-5; possible D gene TRBD2, 6 bases. This CDR3 is 15 amino acids long. From germline, CDR1 is SGHTA and CDR2 FQGNSA. Deletions cut 2 bases from V and 9 bases from J, with 19 bases between. CDR3 coding DNA: TGTGCCAGCAGCTTAACCCTAGCGCTAGCTCAGGCCCAGTACTTC. Its translation is CASSLTLALAQAQYF.

The rearrangement links TRBV7-9 to TRBJ1-5, with 7 bases lining up with TRBD1. Germline lookup yields CDR1 SEHNR and CDR2 FQNEAQ (reference sequence). The ends lost 5 bases at V and 6 bases at J; junction bases unmatched: 10. CDR3 length equals 15 residues. CDR3 amino acids: CASSRSGQLGQPQHF. The CDR3 nucleotides read TGTGCCAGCAGCCGATCGGGACAGTTGGGTCAGCCCCAGCATTTT.

This clone has only a few counts. The chain joins TRBV7-3 to TRBJ2-1; TRBD2 might be the D (5 bases). Germline CDR1 is SGHTA and CDR2 is FQGTGA. The CDR3 totals 16 residues. V shed 1 base and J shed 0 bases, with 10 bases lying between them. As DNA, the CDR3 is TGTGCCAGCAGCTTAAATGCGGGCGGCTCCTACAATGAGCAGTTCTTC. It codes for CASSLNAGGSYNEQFF.

The genes are TRBV6-2 or TRBV6-3 and TRBJ1-5, with 7 nucleotides matching TRBD1. Trimming took 2 bases from V and 0 from J; bases not matched to a gene: 7. Per germline, CDR1 MNHEY and CDR2 SVGEGT. The CDR3 is 17 amino acids. CDR3 bases: TGTGCCAGCAGTTACGCCGCAGGGGGGTATAGCAATCAGCCCCAGCATTTT. It codes for CASSYAAGGYSNQPQHF.

Turning to this clone: Its ends do not fully match the called genes, so a read error is possible. The chain has TRBV7-7 and TRBJ2-3; TRBD1 matches at 7 bases. CDR1 is SSHAT and CDR2 is FNYEAQ in the germline V gene (reference sequence). There are 13 residues in the CDR3. The CDR3 nucleotides read TGTGCTAGCAGCGCGACAGGGTCGGGTACGCAGTATTTT. Translation gives CASSATGSGTQYF.

This clone was observed a few times. This sequence joins TRBV19 and TRBJ2-2; D is perhaps TRBD2 (5 bases). Trimming left V 5 bases short and J 3 bases short, with 10 bases between. CDR1 is LNHDA and CDR2 is SQIVND in the germline V gene (reference sequence). The CDR3 loop spans 14 amino acids. The CDR3 DNA sequence: TGTGCCAGTAGTTCGGCGGAGGACACCGGGGAGCTGTTTTTT. Residues: CASSSAEDTGELFF. The variable domain in full, with the rest retrieved from reference TRBV19 and TRBJ2-2, is DGGITQSPKYLFRKEGQNVTLSCEQNLNHDAMYWYRQDPGQGLRLIYYSQIVNDFQKGDIAEGYSVSREKKESFPLTVTSAQKNPTAFYLCASSSAEDTGELFFGEGSRLTVL.

The J gene is TRBJ2-7, the V gene TRBV20-1; D perhaps matches TRBD2 (7 bases). V lost 3 bases and J 6 bases, leaving 21 bases between the germline ends. Germline-derived CDR1 and CDR2 are DFQATT and SNEGSKA (reference sequence). CDR3 length equals 15 residues. The CDR3 loop reads CSASSRAGAMGEQYF. The CDR3 bases are TGCAGTGCTAGTTCGCGCGCGGGGGCAATGGGCGAGCAGTACTTC.

The CDR3 region has the DNA TGCAGCGTATCCGGGGTTTCCTACGAGCAGTACTTC. Its translation is CSVSGVSYEQYF. The chain employs TRBV29-1 and TRBJ2-7; D possibly corresponds to TRBD2 (5 bases). Between the trimmed V and J ends, which lost 6 bases and 1 base, there was a span of 10 bases. Germline loops: CDR1 SQVTM, CDR2 ANQGSEA. The CDR3 extends over 12 amino acids.

V is TRBV6-5 and J is TRBJ2-3; D gene uncertain. Germline V gene sequence: CDR1 MNHEY, CDR2 SVGAGI. The germline V and J ends were trimmed by 6 bases and 3 bases, with 10 bases remaining between them. The CDR3 is 13 amino acids. CDR3 sequence: CASRGRATDTQYF. DNA of the CDR3: TGTGCCAGCAGGGGCAGAGCTACAGATACGCAGTATTTT.

The genes are TRBV19 and TRBJ2-5; D unresolved. There are 14 residues in the CDR3. The ends were cut back, 1 base at V and 2 bases at J, with 8 bases in the middle. Germline V gene data show CDR1 as LNHDA and CDR2 as SQIVND (reference sequence). For the CDR3, the DNA is TGTGCCAGTAGTATAGGACCTAGTCAAGAGACCCAGTACTTC. Translation: CASSIGPSQETQYF.

The V and J genes are TRBV18 and TRBJ2-3, with TRBD1 identical over 8 bases. CDR1 KGHSH and CDR2 LQKENI come from the germline V gene. There are 17 residues in the CDR3. With 0 bases clipped from V and 1 base from J, the junction kept 6 bases outside the gene matches. The CDR3 DNA reads TGTGCCAGCTCACCACCGGCAGGGGGCGAGCGCACAGATACGCAGTATTTT. This sequence encodes CASSPPAGGERTDTQYF.

V gene TRBV5-6 combines with J gene TRBJ1-2, with TRBD1 identical over 11 bases. The ends lost 5 bases at V and 3 bases at J; junction bases unmatched: 9. The CDR3 spans 16 residues. Looked up from germline, CDR1 is SGHDT and CDR2 is YYEEEE. CDR3 in amino acids: CASRWDRGDWDYGYTF. The CDR3 DNA sequence: TGTGCCAGCAGATGGGACAGGGGGGATTGGGACTATGGCTACACCTTC. Together with reference TRBV5-6 and TRBJ1-2, the CDR3 gives the full variable domain: DAGVTQSPTHLIKTRGQQVTLRCSPKSGHDTVSWYQQALGQGPQFIFQYYEEEERQRGNFPDRFSGHQFPNYSSELNVNALLLGDSALYLCASRWDRGDWDYGYTFGSGTRLTVV.

The chain links TRBV27 to TRBJ2-1, with D possibly being TRBD1 (6 bases). Trimming took 7 bases from V and 0 from J, leaving 16 bases between them. CDR3 length equals 16 residues. Germline V lookup: CDR1 MNHEY, CDR2 SMNVEV (reference sequence). The CDR3 region has the DNA TGTGCCAGCACCCGAAAAACAGGGTACTCCTACAATGAGCAGTTCTTC. Its translation: CASTRKTGYSYNEQFF.

The rearrangement uses TRBV3-1 (or the pseudogene TRBV3-2) and TRBJ2-5, with D maybe TRBD1 (5 bases). CDR1 LGHDT and CDR2 YNNKEL come from the germline V gene (reference sequence). V gave up 2 bases and J gave up 2 bases, with 15 bases separating them. The CDR3 has 16 amino acids. The CDR3, as DNA: TGTGCCAGCAGCCAATATAGGGGTTTCAGACAAGAGACCCAGTACTTC. Protein sequence: CASSQYRGFRQETQYF.

The genes are TRBV7-9 and TRBJ1-2, with 7 positions matching TRBD1. Germline values: CDR1 SEHNR, CDR2 FQNEAQ (reference sequence). V dropped 6 bases and J dropped 5; count of bases not matched to a gene: 9. The CDR3 totals 14 residues. CDR3 sequence: CASRTTGSAYGYTF. CDR3 DNA sequence: TGTGCCAGCAGGACGACAGGGTCGGCGTATGGCTACACCTTC.

The chain combines TRBV9 with TRBJ2-1, with 10 bases that match TRBD2. The CDR3 sequence is 16 residues long. Losses at the gene ends were 2 bases for V and 2 bases for J; bases not matched to a gene: 4. Per the germline V gene, CDR1 is SGDLS and CDR2 is YYNGEE. Here the CDR3 reads CASSVGTSATYNEQFF. CDR3 DNA: TGTGCCAGCAGCGTTGGGACTAGCGCTACCTACAATGAGCAGTTCTTC.

This chain connects TRBV7-9 to TRBJ2-7; 11 nucleotides align to TRBD1. Trimming at V came to 5 bases and at J to 6 bases, leaving 6 bases not matched to a gene. From germline, CDR1 is SEHNR and CDR2 FQNEAQ (reference sequence). This CDR3 spans 14 amino acids. CDR3 nucleotides: TGTGCCAGCAGCCCTACCGGGACAGGGGGCGAGCAGTACTTC. It encodes CASSPTGTGGEQYF.

The chain recombines TRBV7-2 with TRBJ2-2; D not certain. This CDR3 is 13 amino acids long. V lost 5 bases to trimming and J lost 6 bases, with 10 bases between them. In germline, CDR1 is SGHTA, CDR2 FQGNSA. The CDR3 nucleotides are TGTGCCAGCAGCGTGAGGATGGCCGGGGAGCTGTTTTTT. Protein: CASSVRMAGELFF.

The rearrangement uses TRBV2 and TRBJ2-7; 9 bases line up with TRBD1. Looked up from germline, CDR1 is SNHLY and CDR2 is FYNNEI. V dropped 5 bases and J dropped 6; count of bases not matched to a gene: 2. The CDR3 extends over 12 amino acids. Here the CDR3 reads CASSRTGAEQYF. CDR3 DNA: TGTGCCAGCAGTAGGACAGGGGCCGAGCAGTACTTC.

The V and J genes are TRBV19 and TRBJ1-5; maybe TRBD1 (5 bases). With 3 bases removed from V and 0 bases from J, the gap between germline ends came to 9 bases. Germline lookup yields CDR1 LNHDA and CDR2 SQIVND (reference sequence). The CDR3 runs 15 residues. The DNA of the CDR3 is TGTGCCAGTAGTATGGGGCAGCGTAGCAATCAGCCCCAGCATTTT. It yields the protein CASSMGQRSNQPQHF.

The V and J genes are TRBV5-6 and TRBJ2-5; a possible D gene is TRBD2 (6 bases). CDR1 and CDR2 (germline): SGHDT, YYEEEE. This CDR3 is 13 amino acids long. V was pared by 3 bases and J by 2 bases, with 8 bases between. CDR3 nucleotide sequence: TGTGCCAGCAGCTCCCGGGAGCAAGAGACCCAGTACTTC. It specifies CASSSREQETQYF.

The V call is TRBV20-1, the J call TRBJ1-2; 9 bases fit TRBD1. V lost 5 bases to trimming and J lost 8 bases; unmatched junction nucleotides: 6. Germline CDR1 and CDR2: DFQATT and SNEGSKA (reference sequence). The CDR3 extends over 12 amino acids. CDR3 bases: TGCAGTGCTCGTGGGACAGGGTACGGCTACACCTTC. Its protein is CSARGTGYGYTF.

This sequence joins TRBV18 and TRBJ2-3, with 8 positions matching TRBD2. V shed 3 bases, J shed 4 bases, and the junction held 6 bases outside the gene matches. The germline gives CDR1 KGHSH, CDR2 LQKENI. The CDR3 totals 15 residues. The CDR3 DNA reads as TGTGCCAGCTCACCGTCCGGGGGGGATCCAGATACGCAGTATTTT. Amino acids: CASSPSGGDPDTQYF.

The chain couples TRBV7-6 to TRBJ2-2; D remains ambiguous. There are 15 residues in the CDR3. The germline CDR1 and CDR2 sequences are SGHVS and FNYEAQ. Trimming cost V 3 bases and J 7 bases, with 15 bases left between them. CDR3: CASSFQANWVGELFF. DNA for the CDR3: TGTGCCAGCAGCTTCCAGGCGAACTGGGTCGGGGAGCTGTTTTTT.

This rearrangement joins TRBV6-5 to TRBJ2-7; 7 bases fit TRBD1. From germline, CDR1 is MNHEY and CDR2 SVGAGI. CDR3 length: 15 amino acids. V gave up 4 bases and J gave up 2 bases; unmatched junction bases: 8. The CDR3 is CASSSSTTGTYEQYF. CDR3 nucleotides: TGTGCCAGCAGTTCATCGACGACAGGGACCTACGAGCAGTACTTC.